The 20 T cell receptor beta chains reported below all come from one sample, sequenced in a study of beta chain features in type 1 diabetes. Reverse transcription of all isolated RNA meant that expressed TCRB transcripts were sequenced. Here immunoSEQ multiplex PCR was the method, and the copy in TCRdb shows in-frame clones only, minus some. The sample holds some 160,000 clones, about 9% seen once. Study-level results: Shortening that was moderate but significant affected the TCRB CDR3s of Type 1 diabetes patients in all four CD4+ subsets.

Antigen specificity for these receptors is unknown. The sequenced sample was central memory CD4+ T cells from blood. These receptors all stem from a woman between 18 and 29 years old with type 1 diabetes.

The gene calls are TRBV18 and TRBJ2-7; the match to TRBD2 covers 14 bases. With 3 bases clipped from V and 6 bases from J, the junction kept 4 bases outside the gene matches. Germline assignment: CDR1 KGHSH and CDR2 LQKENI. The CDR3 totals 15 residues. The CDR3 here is CASSPGLAGETEQYF. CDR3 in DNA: TGTGCCAGCTCACCGGGACTAGCGGGAGAAACCGAGCAGTACTTC.

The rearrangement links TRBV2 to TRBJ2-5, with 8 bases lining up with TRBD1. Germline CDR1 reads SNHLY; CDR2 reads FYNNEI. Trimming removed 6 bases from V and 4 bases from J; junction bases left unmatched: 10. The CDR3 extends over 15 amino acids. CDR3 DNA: TGTGCCAGCAGCCCTGGGAGACAGGGGAGAGAGACCCAGTACTTC. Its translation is CASSPGRQGRETQYF. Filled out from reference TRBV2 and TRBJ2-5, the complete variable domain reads EPEVTQTPSHQVTQMGQEVILRCVPISNHLYFYWYRQILGQKVEFLVSFYNNEISEKSEIFDDQFSVERPDGSNFTLKIRSTKLEDSAMYFCASSPGRQGRETQYFGPGTRLLVL.

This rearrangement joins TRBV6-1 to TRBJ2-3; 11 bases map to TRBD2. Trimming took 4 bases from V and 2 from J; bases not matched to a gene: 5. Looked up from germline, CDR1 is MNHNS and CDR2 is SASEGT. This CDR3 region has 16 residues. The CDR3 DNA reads TGTGCCAGCAGTGGCCCGGGACTAGCGGCCACAGATACGCAGTATTTT. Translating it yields CASSGPGLAATDTQYF.

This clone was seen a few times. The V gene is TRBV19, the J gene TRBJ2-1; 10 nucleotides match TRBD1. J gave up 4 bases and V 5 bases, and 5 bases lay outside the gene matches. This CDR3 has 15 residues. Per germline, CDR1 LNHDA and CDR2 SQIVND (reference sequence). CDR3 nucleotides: TGTGCCAGTAGTGGAGCGGGACAGGGGTACAATGAGCAGTTCTTC. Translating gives CASSGAGQGYNEQFF.

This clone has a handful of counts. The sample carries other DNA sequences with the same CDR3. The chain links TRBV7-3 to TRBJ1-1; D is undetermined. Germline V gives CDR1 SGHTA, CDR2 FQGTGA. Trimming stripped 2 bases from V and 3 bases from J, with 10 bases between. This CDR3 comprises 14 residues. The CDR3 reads CASSLGGRDTEAFF. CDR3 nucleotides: TGTGCCAGCAGCTTAGGCGGTCGGGACACTGAAGCTTTCTTT.

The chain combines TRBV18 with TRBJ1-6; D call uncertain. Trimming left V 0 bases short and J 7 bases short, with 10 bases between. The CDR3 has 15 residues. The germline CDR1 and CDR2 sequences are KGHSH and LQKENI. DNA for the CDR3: TGTGCCAGCTCACCACCCGAGGGAGGAAATTCACCCCTCCACTTT. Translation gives CASSPPEGGNSPLHF.

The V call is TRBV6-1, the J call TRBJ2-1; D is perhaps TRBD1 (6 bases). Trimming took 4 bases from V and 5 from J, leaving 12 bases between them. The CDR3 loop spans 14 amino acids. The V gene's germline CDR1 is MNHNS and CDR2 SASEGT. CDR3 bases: TGTGCCAGCAGTGGGACAGCGCCGAACAATGAGCAGTTCTTC. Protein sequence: CASSGTAPNNEQFF.

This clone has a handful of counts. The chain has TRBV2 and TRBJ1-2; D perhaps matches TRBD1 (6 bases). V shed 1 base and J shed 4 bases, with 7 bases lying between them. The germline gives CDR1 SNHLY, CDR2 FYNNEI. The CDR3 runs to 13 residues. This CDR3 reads CASSEGQVYGYTF. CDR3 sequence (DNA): TGTGCCAGCAGTGAAGGACAGGTCTATGGCTACACCTTC.

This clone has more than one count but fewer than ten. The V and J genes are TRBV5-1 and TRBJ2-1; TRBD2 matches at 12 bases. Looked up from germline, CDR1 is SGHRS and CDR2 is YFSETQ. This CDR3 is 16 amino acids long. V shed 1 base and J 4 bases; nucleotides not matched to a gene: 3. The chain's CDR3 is CASSLPGTSGYNEQFF. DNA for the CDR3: TGCGCCAGCAGCTTGCCCGGGACTAGCGGGTACAATGAGCAGTTCTTC.

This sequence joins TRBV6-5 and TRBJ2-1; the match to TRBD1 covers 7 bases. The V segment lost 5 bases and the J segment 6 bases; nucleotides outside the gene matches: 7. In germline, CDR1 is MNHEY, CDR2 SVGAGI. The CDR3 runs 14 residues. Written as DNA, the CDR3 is TGTGCCAGCAGTAACCGACAGGGCGGCAATGAGCAGTTCTTC. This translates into CASSNRQGGNEQFF.

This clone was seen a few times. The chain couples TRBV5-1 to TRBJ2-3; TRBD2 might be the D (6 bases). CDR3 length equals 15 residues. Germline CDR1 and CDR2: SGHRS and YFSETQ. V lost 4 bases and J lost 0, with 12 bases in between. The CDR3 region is CASSVGGTSTDTQYF. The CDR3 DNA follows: TGCGCCAGCAGCGTCGGGGGAACTAGCACAGATACGCAGTATTTT.

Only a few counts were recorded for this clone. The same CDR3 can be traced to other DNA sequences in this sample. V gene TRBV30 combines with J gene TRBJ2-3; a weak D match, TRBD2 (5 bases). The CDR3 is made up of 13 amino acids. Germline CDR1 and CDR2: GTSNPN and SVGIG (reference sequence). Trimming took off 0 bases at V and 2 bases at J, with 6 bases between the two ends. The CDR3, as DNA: TGTGCCTGGAGTGTGCTAGCCACAGATACGCAGTATTTT. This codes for CAWSVLATDTQYF.

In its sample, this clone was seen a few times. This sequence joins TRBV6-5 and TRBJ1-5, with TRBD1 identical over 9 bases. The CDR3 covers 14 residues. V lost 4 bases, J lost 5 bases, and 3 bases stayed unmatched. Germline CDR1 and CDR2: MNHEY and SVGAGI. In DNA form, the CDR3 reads TGTGCCAGCAGTTCTCGACAGGGGGATCAGCCCCAGCATTTT. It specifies CASSSRQGDQPQHF.

The CDR3 here is CASSSGQGTDEQYF. The CDR3 DNA is TGTGCCAGCAGTTCCGGACAGGGGACGGACGAGCAGTACTTC. The chain has TRBV28 and TRBJ2-7, with 9 bases fitting TRBD1. CDR3 length equals 14 residues. Germline trimming cut 4 bases from V and 5 bases from J; bases unmatched to any gene: 6. Germline CDR1 and CDR2: MDHEN and SYDVKM.

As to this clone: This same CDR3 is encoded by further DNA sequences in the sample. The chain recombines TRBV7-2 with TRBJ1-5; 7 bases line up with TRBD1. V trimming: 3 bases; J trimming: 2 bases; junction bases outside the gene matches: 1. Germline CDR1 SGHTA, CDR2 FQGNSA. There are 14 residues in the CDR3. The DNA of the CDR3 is TGTGCCAGCAGCTTCGGACAGGGCAATCAGCCCCAGCATTTT. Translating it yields CASSFGQGNQPQHF.

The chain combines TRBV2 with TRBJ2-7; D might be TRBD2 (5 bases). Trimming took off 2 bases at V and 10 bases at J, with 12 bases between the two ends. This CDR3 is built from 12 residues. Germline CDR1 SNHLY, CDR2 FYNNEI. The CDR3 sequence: CASSEFRGRQYF. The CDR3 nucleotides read TGTGCCAGCAGTGAATTTCGGGGTCGTCAGTACTTC.

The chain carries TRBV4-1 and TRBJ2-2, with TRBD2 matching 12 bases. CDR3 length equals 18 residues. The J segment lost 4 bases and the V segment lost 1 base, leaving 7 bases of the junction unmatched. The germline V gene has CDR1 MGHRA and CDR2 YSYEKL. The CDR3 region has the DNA TGCGCCAGCAGCCAAGGTCTAGCGGGAGGGCAGGGCACCGGGGAGCTGTTTTTT. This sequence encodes CASSQGLAGGQGTGELFF.

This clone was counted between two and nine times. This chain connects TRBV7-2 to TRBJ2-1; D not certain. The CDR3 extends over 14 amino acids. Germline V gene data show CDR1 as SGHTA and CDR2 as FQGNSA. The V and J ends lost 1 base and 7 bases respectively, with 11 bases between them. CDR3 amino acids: CASSLDQWSNEQFF. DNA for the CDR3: TGTGCCAGCAGCTTAGATCAGTGGTCTAATGAGCAGTTCTTC.

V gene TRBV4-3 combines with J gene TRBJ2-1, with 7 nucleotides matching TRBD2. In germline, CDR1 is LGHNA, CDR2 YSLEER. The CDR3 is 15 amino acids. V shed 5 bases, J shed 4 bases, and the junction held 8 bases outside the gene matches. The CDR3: CASSGGGLTYNEQFF. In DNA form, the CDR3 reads TGCGCCAGCAGCGGGGGGGGACTAACATACAATGAGCAGTTCTTC.

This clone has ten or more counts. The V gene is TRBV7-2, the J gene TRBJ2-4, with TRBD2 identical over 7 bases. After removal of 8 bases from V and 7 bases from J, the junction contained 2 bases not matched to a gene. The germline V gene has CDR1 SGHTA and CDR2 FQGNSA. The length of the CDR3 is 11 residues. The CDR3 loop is CASGRENIQYF. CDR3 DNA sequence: TGTGCCAGCGGGAGGGAGAACATTCAGTACTTC.